This T cell receptor beta chain was profiled in a study of CD8+ T cells in alopecia areata. Study at large: Among treated patients, oral tofacitinib was administered at 5 to 10 mg twice daily. Tofacitinib continued for 6 to 18 months and was then withheld for 6 months.

Findings of the study overall: Scalp clonality and expanded CD8+ clones among the top 100 were significantly decreased by tofacitinib.

On this clone: Its antigen remains unknown.

cDNA reverse transcribed from extracted RNA served as the sequencing template. TCRdb keeps only in-frame clones here, not all; method: immunoSEQ multiplex PCR. The sample lists tens of thousands of clones; under 60% were seen once. The treatment was: oral pan-JAK inhibitor, 5-10 mg twice daily. The V gene's germline CDR1 is DFQATT and CDR2 SNEGSKA (reference sequence). Trimming pared 7 bases from V and 8 bases from J, leaving 15 bases between. The CDR3 sequence is 11 residues long. Here the sequenced sample was CD8+ T cells sorted from blood, taken at approximately week 39, from a patient treated with tofacitinib. The TCR originated in a human donor with alopecia areata. V and J are TRBV20-1 and TRBJ2-7; D is unclear. The CDR3 sequence is CSGARGGQQYF. The CDR3 nucleotides are TGCAGTGGGGCGCGAGGCGGCCAGCAGTACTTC.